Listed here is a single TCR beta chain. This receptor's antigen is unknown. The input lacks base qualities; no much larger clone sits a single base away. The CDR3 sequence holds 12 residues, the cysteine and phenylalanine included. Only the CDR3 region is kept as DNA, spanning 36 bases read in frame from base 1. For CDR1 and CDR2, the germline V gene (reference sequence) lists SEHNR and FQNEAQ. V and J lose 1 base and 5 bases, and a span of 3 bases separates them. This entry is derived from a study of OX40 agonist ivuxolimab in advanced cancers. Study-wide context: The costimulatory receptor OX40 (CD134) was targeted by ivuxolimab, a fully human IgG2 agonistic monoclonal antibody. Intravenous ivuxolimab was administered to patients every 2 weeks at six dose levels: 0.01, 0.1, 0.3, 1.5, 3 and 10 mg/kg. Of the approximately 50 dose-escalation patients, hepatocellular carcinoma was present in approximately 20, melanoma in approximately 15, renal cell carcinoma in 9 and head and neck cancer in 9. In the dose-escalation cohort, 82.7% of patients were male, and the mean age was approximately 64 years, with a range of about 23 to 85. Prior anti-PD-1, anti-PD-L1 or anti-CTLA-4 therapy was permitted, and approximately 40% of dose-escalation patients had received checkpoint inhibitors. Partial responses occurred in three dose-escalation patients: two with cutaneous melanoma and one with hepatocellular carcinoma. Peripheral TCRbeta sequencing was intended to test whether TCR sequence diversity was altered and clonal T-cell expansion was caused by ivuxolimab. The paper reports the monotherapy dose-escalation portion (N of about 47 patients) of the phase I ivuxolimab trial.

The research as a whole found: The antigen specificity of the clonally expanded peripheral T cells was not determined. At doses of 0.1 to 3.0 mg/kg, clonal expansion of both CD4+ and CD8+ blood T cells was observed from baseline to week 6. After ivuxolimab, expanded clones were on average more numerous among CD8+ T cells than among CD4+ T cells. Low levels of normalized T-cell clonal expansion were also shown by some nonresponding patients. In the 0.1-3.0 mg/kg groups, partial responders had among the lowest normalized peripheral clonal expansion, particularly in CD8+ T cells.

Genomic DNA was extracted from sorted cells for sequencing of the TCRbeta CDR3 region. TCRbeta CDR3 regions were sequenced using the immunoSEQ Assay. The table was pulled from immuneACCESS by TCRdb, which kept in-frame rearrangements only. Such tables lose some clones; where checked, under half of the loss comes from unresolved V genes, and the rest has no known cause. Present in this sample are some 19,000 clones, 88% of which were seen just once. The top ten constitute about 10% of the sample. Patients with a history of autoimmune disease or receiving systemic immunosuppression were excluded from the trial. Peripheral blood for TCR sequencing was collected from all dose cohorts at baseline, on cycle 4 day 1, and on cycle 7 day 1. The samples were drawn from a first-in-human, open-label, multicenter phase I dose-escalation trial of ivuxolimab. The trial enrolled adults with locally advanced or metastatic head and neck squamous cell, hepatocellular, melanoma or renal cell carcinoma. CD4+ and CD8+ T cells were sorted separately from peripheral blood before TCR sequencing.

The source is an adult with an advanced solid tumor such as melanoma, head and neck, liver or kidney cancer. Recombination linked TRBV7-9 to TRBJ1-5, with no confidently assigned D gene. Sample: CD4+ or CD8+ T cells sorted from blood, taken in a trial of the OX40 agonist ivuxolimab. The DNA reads TGTGCCAGCAGCTTAGAATATCAGCCCCAGCATTTT. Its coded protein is CASSLEYQPQHF. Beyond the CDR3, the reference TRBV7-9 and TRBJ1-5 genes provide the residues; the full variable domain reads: DTGVSQNPRHKITKRGQNVTFRCDPISEHNRLYWYRQTLGQGPEFLTYFQNEAQLEKSRLLSDRFSAERPKGSFSTLEIQRTEQGDSAMYLCASSLEYQPQHFGDGTRLSIL.